This T cell receptor (beta chain) was recovered during a study of T cell changes during pregnancy in multiple sclerosis (dated by TCRdb to between 2017 and 2020). About the full investigation: In women with multiple sclerosis, the researchers looked at how the T cell repertoire shifted as pregnancy progressed.

As concerns this clone: No antigen is known for it. Base qualities are not recorded, but no much larger clone differs from it by a single base.

The CDR3 numbers 16 residues from cysteine through phenylalanine. Only CDR3 DNA is held: 48 bases, read in frame from base 1. The germline ends are 14 bases apart after V is trimmed by 2 bases and J by 1 base. The germline V gene (reference sequence) sets CDR1 to SEHNR and CDR2 to FQNEAQ. Receptors were amplified or captured by the immunoSEQ multiplex PCR assay. TCRdb took over this immuneACCESS table, retaining in-frame rearrangements with V and J assigned. Such tables are incomplete; in checked studies, under half of the missing clones stem from an unresolved V gene, and the remainder is unexplained. This sample gives 85,000 to 90,000 clones in total; more than 85% of them show up just once. The ten largest clones capture around 1.7% of the sample.

The sample here was peripheral blood, taken in the first trimester of pregnancy. The receptor was isolated from a female donor in good health, enrolled as a control in a pregnancy study. The rearranged chain carries TRBV7-9 and TRBJ1-1; the D segment cannot be called with confidence. The DNA sequence reads TGTGCCAGCAGCTTACGAAGCACTCGGGGGAACACTGAAGCTTTCTTT. Its amino acids are CASSLRSTRGNTEAFF.